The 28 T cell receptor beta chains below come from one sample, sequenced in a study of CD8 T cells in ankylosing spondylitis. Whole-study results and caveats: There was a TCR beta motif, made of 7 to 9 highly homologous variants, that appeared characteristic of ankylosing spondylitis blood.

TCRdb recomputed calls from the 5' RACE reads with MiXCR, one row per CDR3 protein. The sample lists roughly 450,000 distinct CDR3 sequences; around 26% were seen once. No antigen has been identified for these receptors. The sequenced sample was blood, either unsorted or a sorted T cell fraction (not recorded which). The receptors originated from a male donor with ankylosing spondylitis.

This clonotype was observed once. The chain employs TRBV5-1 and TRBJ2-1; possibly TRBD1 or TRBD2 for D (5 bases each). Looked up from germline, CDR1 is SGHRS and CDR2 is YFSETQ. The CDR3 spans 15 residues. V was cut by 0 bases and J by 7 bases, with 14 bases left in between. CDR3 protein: CASSLGGKRGNEQFF. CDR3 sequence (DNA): TGCGCCAGCAGCTTGGGGGGGAAGCGTGGAAATGAGCAGTTCTTC.

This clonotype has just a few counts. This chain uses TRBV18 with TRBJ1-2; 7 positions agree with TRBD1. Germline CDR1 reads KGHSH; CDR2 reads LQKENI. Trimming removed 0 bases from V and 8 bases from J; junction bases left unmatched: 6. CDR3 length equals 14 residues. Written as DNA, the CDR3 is TGTGCCAGCTCACCACCTCAGGAGGACAGGGGCTACACCTTC. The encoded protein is CASSPPQEDRGYTF.

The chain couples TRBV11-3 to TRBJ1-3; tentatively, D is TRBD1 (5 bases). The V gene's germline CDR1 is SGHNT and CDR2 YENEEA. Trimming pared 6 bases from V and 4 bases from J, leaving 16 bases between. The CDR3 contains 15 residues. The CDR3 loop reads CASSSREGRGNTIYF. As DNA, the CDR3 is TGTGCCAGCAGTTCCCGGGAGGGGCGAGGAAACACCATATATTTT.

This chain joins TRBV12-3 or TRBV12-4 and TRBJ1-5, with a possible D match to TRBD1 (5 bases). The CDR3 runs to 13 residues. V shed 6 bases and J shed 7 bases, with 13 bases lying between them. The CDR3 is CASRSGGSQPQHF. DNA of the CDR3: TGTGCCAGCAGATCGGGGGGAAGCCAGCCCCAGCATTTT.

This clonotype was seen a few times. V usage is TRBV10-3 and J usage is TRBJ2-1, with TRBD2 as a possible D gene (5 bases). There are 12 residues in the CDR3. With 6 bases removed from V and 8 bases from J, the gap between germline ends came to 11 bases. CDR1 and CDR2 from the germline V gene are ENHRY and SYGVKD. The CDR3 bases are TGTGCCATCAGCGCTGAGGGCGATGAGCAGTTCTTC. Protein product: CAISAEGDEQFF.

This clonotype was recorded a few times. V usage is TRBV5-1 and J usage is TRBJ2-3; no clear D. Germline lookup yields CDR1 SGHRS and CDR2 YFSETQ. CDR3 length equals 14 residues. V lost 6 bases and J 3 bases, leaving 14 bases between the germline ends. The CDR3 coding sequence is TGCGCCAGCAAGCCTGTCGGTGGGACAGATACGCAGTATTTT. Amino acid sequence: CASKPVGGTDTQYF.

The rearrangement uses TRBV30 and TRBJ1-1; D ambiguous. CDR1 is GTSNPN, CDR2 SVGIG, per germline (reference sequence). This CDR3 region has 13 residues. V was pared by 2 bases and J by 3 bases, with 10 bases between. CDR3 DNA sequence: TGTGCCTGGAGTACTAGGGTCGACACTGAAGCTTTCTTT. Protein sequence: CAWSTRVDTEAFF.

The CDR3 DNA sequence: TGCGCCAGCAAAGAGACAGGGATTTATGGCTACACCTTC. Residues: CASKETGIYGYTF. The J gene is TRBJ1-2, the V gene TRBV10-2; 7 bases align to TRBD1. Germline-derived CDR1 and CDR2 are WSHSY and SAAADI. After removal of 7 bases from V and 5 bases from J, the junction contained 7 bases not matched to a gene. This CDR3 contains 13 residues.

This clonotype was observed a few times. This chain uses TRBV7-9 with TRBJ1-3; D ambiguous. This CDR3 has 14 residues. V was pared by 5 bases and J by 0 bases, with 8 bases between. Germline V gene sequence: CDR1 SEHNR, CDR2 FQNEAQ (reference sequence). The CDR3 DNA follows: TGTGCCAGCAGCCCCGCAAGCTCTGGAAACACCATATATTTT. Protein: CASSPASSGNTIYF.

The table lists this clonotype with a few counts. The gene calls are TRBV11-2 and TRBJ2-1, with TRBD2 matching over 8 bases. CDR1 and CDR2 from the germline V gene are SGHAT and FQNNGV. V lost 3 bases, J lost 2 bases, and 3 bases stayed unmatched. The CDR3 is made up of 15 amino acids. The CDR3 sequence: CASSLREVPYNEQFF. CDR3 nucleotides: TGTGCCAGCAGCTTGCGGGAGGTCCCCTACAATGAGCAGTTCTTC.

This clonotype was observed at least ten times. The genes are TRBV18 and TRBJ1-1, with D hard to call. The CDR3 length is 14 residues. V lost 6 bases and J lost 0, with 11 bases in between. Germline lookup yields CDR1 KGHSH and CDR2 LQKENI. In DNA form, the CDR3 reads TGTGCCAGCTCTGCAACGGGGATGAACACTGAAGCTTTCTTT. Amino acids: CASSATGMNTEAFF.

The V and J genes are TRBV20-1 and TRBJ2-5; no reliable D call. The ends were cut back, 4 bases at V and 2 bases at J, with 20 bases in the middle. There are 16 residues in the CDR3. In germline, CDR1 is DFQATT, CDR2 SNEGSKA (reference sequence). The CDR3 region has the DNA TGCAGTGCTACCTCCCCCGCAGGTCGACTGCAAGAGACCCAGTACTTC. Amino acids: CSATSPAGRLQETQYF.

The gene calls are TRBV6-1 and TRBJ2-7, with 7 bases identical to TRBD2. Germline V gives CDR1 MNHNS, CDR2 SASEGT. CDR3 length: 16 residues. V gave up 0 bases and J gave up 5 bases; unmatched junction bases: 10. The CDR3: CASSEAAGSMPNEQYV. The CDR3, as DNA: TGTGCCAGCAGTGAAGCAGCGGGATCAATGCCTAACGAGCAGTACGTC.

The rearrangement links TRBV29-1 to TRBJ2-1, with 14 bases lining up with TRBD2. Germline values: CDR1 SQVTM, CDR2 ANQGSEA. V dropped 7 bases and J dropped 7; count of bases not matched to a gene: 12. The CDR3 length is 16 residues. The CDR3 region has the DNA TGCAGCGCCTACGGGACTAGCGGGAGAGTAATGAATGAGCAGTTCTTC. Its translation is CSAYGTSGRVMNEQFF.

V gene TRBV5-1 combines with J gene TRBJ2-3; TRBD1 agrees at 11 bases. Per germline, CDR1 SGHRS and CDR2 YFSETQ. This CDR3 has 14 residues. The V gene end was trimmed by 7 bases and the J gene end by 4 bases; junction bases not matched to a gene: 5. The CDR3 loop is CASVRTGGADTQYF. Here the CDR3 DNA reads TGCGCCAGCGTACGGACAGGGGGCGCAGATACGCAGTATTTT.

In nucleotides, the CDR3 is TGTGCCAGCAGTGCCTCGGGAGGGGGCTACTATAATTCACCCCTCCACTTT. Protein sequence: CASSASGGGYYNSPLHF. V is TRBV2 and J is TRBJ1-6; TRBD1 aligns across 7 bases. CDR3 length: 17 residues. CDR1 SNHLY and CDR2 FYNNEI come from the germline V gene. V dropped 4 bases and J dropped 3; count of bases not matched to a gene: 9.

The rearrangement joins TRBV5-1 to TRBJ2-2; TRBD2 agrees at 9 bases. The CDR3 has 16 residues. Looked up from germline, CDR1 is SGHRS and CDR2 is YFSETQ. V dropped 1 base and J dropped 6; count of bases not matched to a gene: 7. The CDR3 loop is CASSLNSGRMAGELFF. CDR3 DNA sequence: TGCGCCAGCAGCTTGAATAGCGGGAGAATGGCCGGGGAGCTGTTTTTT.

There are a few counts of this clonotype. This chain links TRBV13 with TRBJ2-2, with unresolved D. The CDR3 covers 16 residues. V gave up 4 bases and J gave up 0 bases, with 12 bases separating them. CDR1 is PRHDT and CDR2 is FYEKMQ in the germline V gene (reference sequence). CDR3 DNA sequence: TGTGCCAGCAGCTCCATCTATTACACGAACACCGGGGAGCTGTTTTTT. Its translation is CASSSIYYTNTGELFF.

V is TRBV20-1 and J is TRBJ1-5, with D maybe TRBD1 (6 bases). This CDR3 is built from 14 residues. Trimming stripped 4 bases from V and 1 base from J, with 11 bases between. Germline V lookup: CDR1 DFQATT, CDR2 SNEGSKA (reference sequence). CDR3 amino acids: CSATVGASNQPQHF. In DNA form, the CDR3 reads TGCAGTGCTACGGTGGGGGCGAGCAATCAGCCCCAGCATTTT.

DNA for the CDR3: TGTGCCAGCAGTCCAGCGGAGAATGAGCAGTTCTTC. This codes for CASSPAENEQFF. The V gene is TRBV7-6, the J gene TRBJ2-1, with D perhaps TRBD2 (5 bases). This CDR3 comprises 12 residues. Germline V gives CDR1 SGHVS, CDR2 FNYEAQ. The V gene lost 6 bases and the J gene lost 7 bases, with 10 bases spanning the gap.

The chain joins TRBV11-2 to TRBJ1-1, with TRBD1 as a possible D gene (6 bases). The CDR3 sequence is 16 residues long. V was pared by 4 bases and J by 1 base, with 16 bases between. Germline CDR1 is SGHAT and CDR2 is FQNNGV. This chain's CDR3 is CASSYREDRPNTEAFF. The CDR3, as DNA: TGTGCCAGCAGCTACAGGGAAGACAGGCCGAACACTGAAGCTTTCTTT.

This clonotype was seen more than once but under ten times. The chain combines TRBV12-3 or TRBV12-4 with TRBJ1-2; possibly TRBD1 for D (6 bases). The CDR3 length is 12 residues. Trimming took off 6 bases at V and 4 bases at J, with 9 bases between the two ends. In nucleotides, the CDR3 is TGTGCCAGCAGGGAGGGGGGCTATGGCTACACCTTC. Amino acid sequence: CASREGGYGYTF.

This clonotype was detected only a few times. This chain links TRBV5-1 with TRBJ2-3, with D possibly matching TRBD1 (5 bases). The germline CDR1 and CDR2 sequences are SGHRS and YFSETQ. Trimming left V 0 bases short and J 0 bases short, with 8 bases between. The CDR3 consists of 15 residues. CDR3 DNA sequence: TGCGCCAGCAGCTTGGCCAAGGGGAGCACAGATACGCAGTATTTT. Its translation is CASSLAKGSTDTQYF. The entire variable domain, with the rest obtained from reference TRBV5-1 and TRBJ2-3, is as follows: KAGVTQTPRYLIKTRGQQVTLSCSPISGHRSVSWYQQTPGQGLQFLFEYFSETQRNKGNFPGRFSGRQFSNSRSEMNVSTLELGDSALYLCASSLAKGSTDTQYFGPGTRLTVL.

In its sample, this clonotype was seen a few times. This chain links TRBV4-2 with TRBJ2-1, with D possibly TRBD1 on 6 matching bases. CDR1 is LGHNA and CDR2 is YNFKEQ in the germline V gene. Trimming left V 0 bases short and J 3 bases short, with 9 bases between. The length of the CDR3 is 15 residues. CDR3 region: CASSQDRGYYNEQFF. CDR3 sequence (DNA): TGTGCCAGCAGCCAAGACAGGGGATACTACAATGAGCAGTTCTTC.

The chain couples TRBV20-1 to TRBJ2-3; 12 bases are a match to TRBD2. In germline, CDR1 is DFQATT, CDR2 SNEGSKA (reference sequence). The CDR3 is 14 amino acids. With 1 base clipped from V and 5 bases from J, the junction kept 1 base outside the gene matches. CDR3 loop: CSARGTSGVDTQYF. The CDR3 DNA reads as TGCAGTGCTAGAGGGACTAGCGGGGTAGATACGCAGTATTTT.

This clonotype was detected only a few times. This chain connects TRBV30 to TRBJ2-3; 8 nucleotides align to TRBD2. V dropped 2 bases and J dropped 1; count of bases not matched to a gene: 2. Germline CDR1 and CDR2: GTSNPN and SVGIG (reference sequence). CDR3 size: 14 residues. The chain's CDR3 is CAWSPGGGTDTQYF. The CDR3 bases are TGTGCCTGGAGTCCCGGGGGGGGCACAGATACGCAGTATTTT.

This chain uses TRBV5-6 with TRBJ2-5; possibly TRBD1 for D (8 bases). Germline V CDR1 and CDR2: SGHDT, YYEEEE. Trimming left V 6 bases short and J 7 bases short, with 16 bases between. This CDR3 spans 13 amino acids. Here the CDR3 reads CASTTTGEGTQYF. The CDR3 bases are TGTGCCAGCACCACGACAGGGGAGGGGACCCAGTACTTC.

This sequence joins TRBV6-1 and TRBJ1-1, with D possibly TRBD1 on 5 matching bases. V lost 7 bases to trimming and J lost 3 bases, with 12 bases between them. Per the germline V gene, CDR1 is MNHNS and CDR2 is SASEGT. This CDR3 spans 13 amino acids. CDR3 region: CASKNRMDTEAFF. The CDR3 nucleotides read TGTGCCAGCAAAAACAGGATGGACACTGAAGCTTTCTTT.